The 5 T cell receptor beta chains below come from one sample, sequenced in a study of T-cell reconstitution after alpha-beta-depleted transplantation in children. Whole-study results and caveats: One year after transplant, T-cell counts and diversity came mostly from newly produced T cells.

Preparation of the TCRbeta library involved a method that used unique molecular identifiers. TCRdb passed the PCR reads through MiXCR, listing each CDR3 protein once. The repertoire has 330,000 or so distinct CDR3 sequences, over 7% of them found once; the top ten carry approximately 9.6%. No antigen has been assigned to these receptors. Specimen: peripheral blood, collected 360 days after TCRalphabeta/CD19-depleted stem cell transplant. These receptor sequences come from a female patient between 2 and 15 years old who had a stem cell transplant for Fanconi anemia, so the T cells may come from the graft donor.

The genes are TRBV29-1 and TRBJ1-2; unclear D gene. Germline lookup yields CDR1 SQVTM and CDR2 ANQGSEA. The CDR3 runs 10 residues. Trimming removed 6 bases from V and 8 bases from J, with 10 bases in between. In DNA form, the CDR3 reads TGCAGCGTGCGGACGTTCGGCTACACCTTC. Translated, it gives CSVRTFGYTF. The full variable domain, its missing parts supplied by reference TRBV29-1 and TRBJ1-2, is SAVISQKPSRDICQRGTSLTIQCQVDSQVTMMFWYRQQPGQSLTLIATANQGSEATYESGFVIDKFPISRPNLTFSTLTVSNMSPEDSSIYLCSVRTFGYTFGSGTRLTVV.

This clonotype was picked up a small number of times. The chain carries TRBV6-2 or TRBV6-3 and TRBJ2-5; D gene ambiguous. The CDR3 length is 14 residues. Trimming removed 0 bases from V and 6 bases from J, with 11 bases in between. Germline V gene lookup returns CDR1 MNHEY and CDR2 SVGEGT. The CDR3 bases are TGTGCCAGCAGTTACTCGATGCTGGGGAAGACCCAGTACTTC. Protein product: CASSYSMLGKTQYF.

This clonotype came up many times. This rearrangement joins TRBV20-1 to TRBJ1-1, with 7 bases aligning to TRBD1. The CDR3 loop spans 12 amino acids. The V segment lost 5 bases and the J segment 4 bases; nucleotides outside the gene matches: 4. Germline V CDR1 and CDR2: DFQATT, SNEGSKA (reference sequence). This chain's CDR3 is CSAVTGVTEAFF. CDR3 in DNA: TGCAGTGCTGTAACAGGGGTCACTGAAGCTTTCTTT.

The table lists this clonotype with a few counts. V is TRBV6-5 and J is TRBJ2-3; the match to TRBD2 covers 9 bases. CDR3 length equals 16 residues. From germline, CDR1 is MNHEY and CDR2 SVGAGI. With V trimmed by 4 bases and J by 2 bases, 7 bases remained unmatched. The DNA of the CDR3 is TGTGCCAGCAGTTTCGTAGCGGGGGAGTACACAGATACGCAGTATTTT. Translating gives CASSFVAGEYTDTQYF.

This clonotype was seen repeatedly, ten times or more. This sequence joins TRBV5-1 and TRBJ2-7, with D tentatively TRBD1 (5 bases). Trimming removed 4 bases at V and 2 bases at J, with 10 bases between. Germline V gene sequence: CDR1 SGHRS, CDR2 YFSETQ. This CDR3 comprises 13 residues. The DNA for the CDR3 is TGCGCCAGCAGCGAAACAGGAGCCTACGAGCAGTACTTC. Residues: CASSETGAYEQYF.